This T cell receptor (beta chain) emerged from a study of T cell changes during pregnancy in multiple sclerosis. Sequenced by immunoSEQ multiplex PCR; TCRdb stores in-frame clones only, minus some. In the table there are around 97,000 clones, just over 90% of which are singletons. With 1 base clipped from V and 0 bases from J, the junction kept 2 bases outside the gene matches. This CDR3 contains 15 residues. Per germline, CDR1 SEHNR and CDR2 FQNEAQ (reference sequence). V gene TRBV7-9 combines with J gene TRBJ2-7; 8 nucleotides match TRBD1. The starting material was peripheral blood, obtained in the second trimester of pregnancy. The TCR originated in a female donor in good health, enrolled as a control in a pregnancy study. The CDR3 coding sequence is TGTGCCAGCAGCTTAGGGGACAGGATCTCCTACGAGCAGTACTTC. Translation: CASSLGDRISYEQYF.